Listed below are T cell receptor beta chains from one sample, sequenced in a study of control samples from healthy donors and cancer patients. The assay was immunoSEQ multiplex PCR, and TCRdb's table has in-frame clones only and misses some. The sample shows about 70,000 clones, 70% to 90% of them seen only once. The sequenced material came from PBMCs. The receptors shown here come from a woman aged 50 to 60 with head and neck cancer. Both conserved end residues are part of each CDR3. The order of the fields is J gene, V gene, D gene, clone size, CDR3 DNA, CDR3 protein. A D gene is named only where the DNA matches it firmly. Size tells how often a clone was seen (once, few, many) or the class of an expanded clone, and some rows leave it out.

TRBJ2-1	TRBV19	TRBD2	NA	TGTGCCAGTAGTATTTCCGGGGGGGGGCCCTACAATGAGCAGTTCTTC	CASSISGGGPYNEQFF
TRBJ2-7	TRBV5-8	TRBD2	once	TGTGCCAGCAGCTCGAGGGCGGGAGCCTCCTACGAGCAGTACTTC	CASSSRAGASYEQYF
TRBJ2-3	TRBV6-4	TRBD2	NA	TGTGCCAGCAGAGGTAGCGGGGGAGACACAGATACGCAGTATTTT	CASRGSGGDTDTQYF
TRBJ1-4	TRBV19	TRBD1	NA	TGTGCCAGTAGTTTCTCGCAGGGGGCAAGGGTAAAACTGTTTTTT	CASSFSQGARVKLFF
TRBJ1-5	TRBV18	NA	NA	TGTGCCAGCTCACCGGTTCCGGTTCTAAGCAATCAGCCCCAGCATTTT	CASSPVPVLSNQPQHF
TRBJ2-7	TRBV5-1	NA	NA	TGCGCCAGCAGCTTGGAATTCGGACGGTCCTACGAGCAGTACTTC	CASSLEFGRSYEQYF
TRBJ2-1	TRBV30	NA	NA	TGTGCCTGGAGTGGCGGAACAGACAATGAGCAGTTCTTC	CAWSGGTDNEQFF
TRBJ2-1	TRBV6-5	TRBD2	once	TGTGCCAGCGGGGAGGGATCCTACAATGAGCAGTTCTTC	CASGEGSYNEQFF
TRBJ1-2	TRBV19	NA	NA	TGTGCCAGTAGTATAGGTCGGACGGCCTTTCTATCCTTC	CASSIGRTAFLSF
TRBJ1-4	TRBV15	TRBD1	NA	TGTGCCACCAGCTCAAAACCGGGACAGGGGGGTCACCATAATGAAAAACTGTTTTTT	CATSSKPGQGGHHNEKLFF
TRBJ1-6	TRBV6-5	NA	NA	TGTGCCAGCAAGAATAATTCACCCCTCCACTTT	CASKNNSPLHF
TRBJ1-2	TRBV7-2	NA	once	TGTGCCAGCAGCTTAGGTCCGGGGCGGAACTCATACACCTTC	CASSLGPGRNSYTF
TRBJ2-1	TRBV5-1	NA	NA	TGCGCCAGCAGCCAGGACAGAAAAGCCTACAATGAGCAGTTCTTC	CASSQDRKAYNEQFF
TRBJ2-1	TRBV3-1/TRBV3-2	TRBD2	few	TGTGCCAGCAGCCAATTCTACGGGGGGGCAGGGAATGAGCAGTTCTTC	CASSQFYGGAGNEQFF
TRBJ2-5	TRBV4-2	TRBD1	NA	TGTGCCAGCAGCCAAGATTGGACAGGGGAGGACCAAGAGACCCAGTACTTC	CASSQDWTGEDQETQYF
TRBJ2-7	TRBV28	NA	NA	TGTGCCAGCTCAGGGCCGAGGACGGCCTACGAGCAGTACTTC	CASSGPRTAYEQYF
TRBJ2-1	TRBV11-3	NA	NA	TGTGCCAGCAGCTTAACGATCATCGGGGGGCTGAATGAGCAGTTCTTC	CASSLTIIGGLNEQFF
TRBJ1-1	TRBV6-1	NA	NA	TGTGCCAGCAGTGCCTGGAGGGGGGGCGGCAACACTGAAGCTTTCTTT	CASSAWRGGGNTEAFF
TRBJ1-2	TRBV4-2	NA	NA	TGTGCCAGCAGCCAAGCCGCAGGGGACTATGGCTACACCTTC	CASSQAAGDYGYTF
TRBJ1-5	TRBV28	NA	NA	TGTGCCAGCAGGGGGGAGGCCCTCGGCAATCAGCCCCAGCATTTT	CASRGEALGNQPQHF
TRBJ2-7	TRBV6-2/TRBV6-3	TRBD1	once	TGTGCCAGCAGTTCCAGCTCTGAGACAGGGACCTACGAGCAGTACTTC	CASSSSSETGTYEQYF
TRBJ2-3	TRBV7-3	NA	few	TGTGCCAGCAGCTTAACACAGCCCCCAGATACGCAGTATTTT	CASSLTQPPDTQYF
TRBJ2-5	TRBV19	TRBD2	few	TGTGCCAGTCGGTCCCACTCGGGAGGGGAAGTGGAAGAGACCCAGTACTTC	CASRSHSGGEVEETQYF
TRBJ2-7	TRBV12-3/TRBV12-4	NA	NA	TGTGCCAGCAGTCCCAGCGCCTACGAGCAGTACTTC	CASSPSAYEQYF
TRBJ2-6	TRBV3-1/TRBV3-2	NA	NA	TGTGCCAGCAGCTATCGGTCTGGGGCCAACGTCCTGACTTTC	CASSYRSGANVLTF
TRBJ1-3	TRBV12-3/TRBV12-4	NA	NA	TGTGCCAGCAACAGGGTGGCTGGAAACACCATATATTTT	CASNRVAGNTIYF
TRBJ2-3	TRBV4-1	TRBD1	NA	TGCGCCAGCAGCCAAGGACAGGGTCCGCCAGATACGCAGTATTTT	CASSQGQGPPDTQYF
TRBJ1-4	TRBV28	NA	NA	TGTGCCAGCAGTCCGGAGGGGGAGGGCTGGCTTACTAATGAAAAACTGTTTTTT	CASSPEGEGWLTNEKLFF
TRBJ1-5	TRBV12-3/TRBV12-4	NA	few	TGTGCCAGCAGTTTAGGGTGGGATCAGCCCCAGCATTTT	CASSLGWDQPQHF
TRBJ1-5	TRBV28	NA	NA	TGTGCCAGTCATGAGGGGATAAGCAATCAGCCCCAGCATTTT	CASHEGISNQPQHF
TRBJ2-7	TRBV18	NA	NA	TGTGCCAGCTCACCACCGGTGAGCGCCACCTACGAGCAGTACTTC	CASSPPVSATYEQYF
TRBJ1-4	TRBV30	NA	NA	TGTGCCTGGAGTGTACAGGGAGCAACTAATGAAAAACTGTTTTTT	CAWSVQGATNEKLFF
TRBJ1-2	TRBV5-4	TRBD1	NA	TGTGCCAGCAGCTCACGGGACAGGGGGTTCTATGGCTACACCTTC	CASSSRDRGFYGYTF
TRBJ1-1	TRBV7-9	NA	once	TGTGCCAGCAGCTTACAGGGGAATCAGGACACTGAAGCTTTCTTT	CASSLQGNQDTEAFF
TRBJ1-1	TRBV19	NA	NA	TGTGCCAGTACCGCGACGGTTCTGAACACTGAAGCTTTCTTT	CASTATVLNTEAFF
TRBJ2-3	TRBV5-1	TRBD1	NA	TGCGCCAGCAGCCCGGGGCAGGGGGCAGATACGCAGTATTTT	CASSPGQGADTQYF
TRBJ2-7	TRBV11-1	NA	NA	TGTGCCAGCAGCCGAGACAGGATTTTCTACGAGCAGTACTTC	CASSRDRIFYEQYF
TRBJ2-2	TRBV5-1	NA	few	TGCGCCAGCAGCTTGGTTTCTGTCGGCGGGGAGCTGTTTTTT	CASSLVSVGGELFF
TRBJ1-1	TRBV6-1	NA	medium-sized	TGTGCCAGCAGTGAAGCGTTACCTTACACTGAAGCTTTCTTT	CASSEALPYTEAFF
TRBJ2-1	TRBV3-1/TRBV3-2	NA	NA	TGTGCCAGCAGCCAAACGGACGGGTACAATGAGCAGTTCTTC	CASSQTDGYNEQFF
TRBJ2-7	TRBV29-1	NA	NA	TGCAGCGTTGGCGTAGAGGAGGGCTACGAGCAGTACTTC	CSVGVEEGYEQYF
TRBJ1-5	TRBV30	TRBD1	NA	TGTGCCTGGATGTCTAAACAGGGGAAGGGTCAGCCCCAGCATTTT	CAWMSKQGKGQPQHF
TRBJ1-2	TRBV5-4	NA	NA	TGTGCCAGCAGCCCGGACGGGAACTATGGCTACACCTTC	CASSPDGNYGYTF
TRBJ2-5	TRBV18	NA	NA	TGTGCCAGCTCACCCGTTGGAGGGGAGCTGGGTGAGACCCAGTACTTC	CASSPVGGELGETQYF
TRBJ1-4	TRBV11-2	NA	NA	TGTGCCAGCAGCGCCAGCGGTTGGAGTGAAAAACTGTTTTTT	CASSASGWSEKLFF
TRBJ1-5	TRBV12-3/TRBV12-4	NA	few	TGTGCCAGCAGTTTGAGCAGGGGGCCCCAGCATTTT	CASSLSRGPQHF
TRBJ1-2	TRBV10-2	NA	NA	TGCGCCAGCAGCCGAGGGGCAAGTGCGAATGGCTACACCTTC	CASSRGASANGYTF
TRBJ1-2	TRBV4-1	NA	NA	TGCGCCAGCAGCCAAGATGGAACAGGCCTGAACTATGGCTACACCTTC	CASSQDGTGLNYGYTF
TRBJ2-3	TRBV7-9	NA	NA	TGTGCCAGCAGCCGCCAGGACTGGAAAGATACGCAGTATTTT	CASSRQDWKDTQYF
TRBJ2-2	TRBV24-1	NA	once	TGTGCCACCAGTGACCCCGGTGGCCCGAGGGCCGGGGAGCTGTTTTTT	CATSDPGGPRAGELFF
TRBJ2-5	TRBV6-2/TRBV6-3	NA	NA	TGTGCCAGCAGTTACGCTAGAAAGGGAGAGACCCAGTACTTC	CASSYARKGETQYF
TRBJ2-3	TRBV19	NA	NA	TGTGCCAGTAGTCCCCCCGCGTCAGATACGCAGTATTTT	CASSPPASDTQYF
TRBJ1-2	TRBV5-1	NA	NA	TGCGCCAGCAGCTTGGAAGGGCTTAACTATGGCTACACCTTC	CASSLEGLNYGYTF
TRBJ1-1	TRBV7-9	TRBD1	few	TGTGCCAGCAGGTCCCTACAGGGGGCGCGGGTAGCTTTCTTT	CASRSLQGARVAFF
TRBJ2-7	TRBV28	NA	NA	TGTGCCAGCAGTGCAACAGAATTACGTCCCTACGAGCAGTACTTC	CASSATELRPYEQYF
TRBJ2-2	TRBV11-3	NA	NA	TGTGCCAGCAGCTTAGTGCGGGCTCCTGACACCGGGGAGCTGTTTTTT	CASSLVRAPDTGELFF
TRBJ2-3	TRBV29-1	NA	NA	TGCAGCGTTCTAAGCCCCGGCACAGATACGCAGTATTTT	CSVLSPGTDTQYF